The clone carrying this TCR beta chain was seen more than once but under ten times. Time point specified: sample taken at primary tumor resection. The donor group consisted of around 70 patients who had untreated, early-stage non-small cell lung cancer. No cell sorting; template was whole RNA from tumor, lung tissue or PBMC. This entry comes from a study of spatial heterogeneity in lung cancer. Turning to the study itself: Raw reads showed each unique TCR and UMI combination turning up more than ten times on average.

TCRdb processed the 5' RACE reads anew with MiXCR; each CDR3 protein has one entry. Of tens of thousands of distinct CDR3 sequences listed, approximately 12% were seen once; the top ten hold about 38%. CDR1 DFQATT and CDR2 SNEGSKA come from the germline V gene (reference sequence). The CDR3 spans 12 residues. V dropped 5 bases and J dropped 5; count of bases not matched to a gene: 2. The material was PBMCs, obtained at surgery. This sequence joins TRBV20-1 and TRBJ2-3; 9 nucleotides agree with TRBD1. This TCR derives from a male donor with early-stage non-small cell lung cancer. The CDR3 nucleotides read TGCAGTGCTCGGGACAGGGAAGATACGCAGTATTTT. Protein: CSARDREDTQYF.